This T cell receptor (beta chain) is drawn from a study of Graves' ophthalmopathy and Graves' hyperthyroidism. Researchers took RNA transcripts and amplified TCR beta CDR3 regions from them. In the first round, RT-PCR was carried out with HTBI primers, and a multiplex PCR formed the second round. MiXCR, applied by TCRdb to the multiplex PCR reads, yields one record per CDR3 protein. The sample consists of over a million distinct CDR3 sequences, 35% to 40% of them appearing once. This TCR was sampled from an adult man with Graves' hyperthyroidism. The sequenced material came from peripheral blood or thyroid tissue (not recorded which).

CDR3: CASSLRSGQPNTGELFF. The CDR3 DNA reads TGTGCCAGCAGCTTACGATCGGGACAACCTAACACCGGGGAGCTGTTTTTT. This chain links TRBV7-2 with TRBJ2-2; the D gene is possibly TRBD1 (6 bases). Per the germline V gene, CDR1 is SGHTA and CDR2 is FQGNSA. The germline V and J ends were trimmed by 2 bases and 2 bases, with 15 bases remaining between them. This CDR3 region has 17 residues.